This entry concerns a single T cell receptor beta chain. Its antigen is unidentified. cDNA reverse transcribed from extracted RNA served as the sequencing template. Repertoires were generated with immunoSEQ multiplex PCR, while TCRdb's copy carries only in-frame clones and drops some. The sample includes 200,000 or so clones, more than 30% of them seen just once. Treatment in this sample: oral pan-JAK inhibitor, 5-10 mg twice daily. Samples from alopecia areata patients were lesional scalp punch biopsies and peripheral blood. The data are from a study of CD8+ T cells in alopecia areata. Across the whole study: Treated patients were given oral tofacitinib, which was dosed at 5 to 10 mg twice daily.

Study-wide findings and caveats: Especially in alopecia totalis/universalis, lesional scalp showed greater clonality than normal scalp did. Mice showed clearer TCR sharing than patients did, a gap that was possibly HLA-related.

There are 15 residues in the CDR3. V lost 1 base to trimming and J lost 9 bases, with 17 bases between them. The V gene's germline CDR1 is SGHRS and CDR2 YFSETQ. The clonotype was recovered from a human donor with alopecia areata. The chain uses TRBV5-1 and TRBJ2-1, with a tentative D call TRBD2 (6 bases). The material was CD4+ T cells sorted from blood, obtained between weeks 30 and 35, from a patient treated with tofacitinib. This CDR3 is CASSLRGGEEGEQFF. The CDR3 region has the DNA TGCGCCAGCAGCTTGAGGGGCGGGGAGGAGGGTGAGCAGTTCTTC.